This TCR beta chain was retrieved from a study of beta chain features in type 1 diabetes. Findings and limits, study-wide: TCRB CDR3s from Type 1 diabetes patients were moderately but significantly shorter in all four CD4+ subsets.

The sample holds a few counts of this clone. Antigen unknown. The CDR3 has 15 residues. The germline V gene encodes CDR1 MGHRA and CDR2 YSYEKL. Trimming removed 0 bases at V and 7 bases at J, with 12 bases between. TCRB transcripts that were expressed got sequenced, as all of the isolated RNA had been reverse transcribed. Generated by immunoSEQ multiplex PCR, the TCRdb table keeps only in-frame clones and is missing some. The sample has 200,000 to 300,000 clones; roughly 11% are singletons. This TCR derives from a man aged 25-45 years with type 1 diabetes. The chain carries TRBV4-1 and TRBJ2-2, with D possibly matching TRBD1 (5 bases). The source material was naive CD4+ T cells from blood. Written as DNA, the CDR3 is TGCGCCAGCAGCCAAGATTGGACAATCGGCGGGGAGCTGTTTTTT. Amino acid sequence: CASSQDWTIGGELFF.